The rows below give T cell receptor beta chains drawn from one sample of a study of blood T cell repertoires in COVID-19. Clones were read by immunoSEQ multiplex PCR, and TCRdb kept only the in-frame ones, dropping some. Here the sample spans 150,000 to 200,000 clones, about 84% being singletons. The specimen sequenced was peripheral blood. These receptors all come from a woman in her 30s with acute or convalescent COVID-19. The CDR3 runs from the conserved cysteine through the conserved F or W. D genes are given only for firm matches. Size tells how often a clone was seen (once, few, many) or the class of an expanded clone, and some rows leave it out.

CDR3	DNA	J	size	V	D
CASSTTGGNVGSPLHF	TGTGCCAGTAGTACTACAGGGGGCAATGTAGGATCACCCCTCCACTTT	TRBJ1-6	.	TRBV19	TRBD1
CASSQGAGALLEAFF	TGTGCCAGCAGCCAAGGAGCGGGGGCTCTTCTGGAAGCTTTCTTT	TRBJ1-1	.	TRBV3-1/TRBV3-2	.
CASRDRPDRVLYQPQHF	TGTGCCAGCAGAGACCGCCCGGACAGGGTATTATATCAGCCCCAGCATTTT	TRBJ1-5	.	TRBV28	TRBD1
CASSLALGTDTQYF	TGCGCCAGCAGCTTGGCACTTGGCACAGATACGCAGTATTTT	TRBJ2-3	.	TRBV5-1	.
CASSQASGQTYEQYF	TGTGCCAGCAGCCAAGCTTCCGGACAGACCTACGAGCAGTACTTC	TRBJ2-7	.	TRBV4-2	.
CASSLYTSGGASEQFF	TGTGCCAGCAGCCTCTATACTAGCGGGGGGGCCAGTGAGCAGTTCTTC	TRBJ2-1	.	TRBV3-1/TRBV3-2	TRBD2
CASSLRGQGGYNEQFF	TGTGCCAGCAGCTTAAGGGGCCAGGGGGGCTACAATGAGCAGTTCTTC	TRBJ2-1	.	TRBV7-2	.
CSGKDRGNTEAFF	TGCAGCGGAAAGGACAGGGGGAACACTGAAGCTTTCTTT	TRBJ1-1	.	TRBV29-1	TRBD1
CASSLVSGVMVDEQFF	TGTGCCAGCAGCTTAGTCAGCGGGGTTATGGTCGATGAGCAGTTCTTC	TRBJ2-1	.	TRBV7-9	TRBD2
CASSRTDRYGYTF	TGTGCCAGCAGTCGGACAGATCGCTATGGCTACACCTTC	TRBJ1-2	.	TRBV6-5	.
CASSNRGSGANVLTF	TGTGCCAGCAGCAACAGGGGCTCTGGGGCCAACGTCCTGACTTTC	TRBJ2-6	.	TRBV7-3	TRBD1
CASSREQVGYTIYF	TGCGCCAGCAGCCGGGAACAGGTTGGCTACACCATATATTTT	TRBJ1-3	.	TRBV4-3	.
CASSVGGVEQFF	TGTGCCAGCAGCGTAGGGGGGGTCGAGCAGTTCTTC	TRBJ2-1	.	TRBV9	.
CAVRPGHLNTEAFF	TGTGCCGTTCGACCGGGACACTTGAACACTGAAGCTTTCTTT	TRBJ1-1	.	TRBV19	.
CASSGLGGPETQYF	TGTGCCAGTAGTGGACTCGGTGGTCCTGAGACCCAGTACTTC	TRBJ2-5	.	TRBV19	.
CASSRPGEKLFF	TGTGCCAGCAGCAGGCCAGGAGAAAAACTGTTTTTT	TRBJ1-4	.	TRBV21-1	.
CASSSSRGGGLYGYTF	TGTGCCAGCAGTTCCAGCCGCGGTGGGGGCCTTTATGGCTACACCTTC	TRBJ1-2	.	TRBV6-5	.
CASSPQGSGAEAFF	TGTGCCAGCTCACCGCAGGGATCGGGCGCTGAAGCTTTCTTT	TRBJ1-1	.	TRBV18	.
CASSGGTGGPFNYGYTF	TGTGCCAGCAGCGGTGGGACAGGGGGCCCATTTAACTATGGCTACACCTTC	TRBJ1-2	.	TRBV9	TRBD1
CASSLRRSTGELFF	TGTGCCAGCAGTTTAAGGCGGAGCACCGGGGAGCTGTTTTTT	TRBJ2-2	.	TRBV27	.
CASSQGAGYEQYF	TGCGCCAGCAGCCAAGGGGCCGGCTACGAGCAGTACTTC	TRBJ2-7	.	TRBV4-1	.
CASSFRVDTEAFF	TGTGCCAGCAGTTTTCGGGTCGACACTGAAGCTTTCTTT	TRBJ1-1	.	TRBV6-5	.
CAGGVTLYNEQFF	TGTGCCGGCGGGGTAACCCTGTACAATGAGCAGTTCTTC	TRBJ2-1	.	TRBV2	.
CASSLASKNIQYF	TGTGCCAGCAGTCTAGCGAGCAAAAACATTCAGTACTTC	TRBJ2-4	.	TRBV3-1/TRBV3-2	.
CSVGQGGGTGELFF	TGCAGCGTGGGACAGGGGGGGGGCACCGGGGAGCTGTTTTTT	TRBJ2-2	.	TRBV29-1	TRBD1
CASSPHKETQYF	TGTGCCAGCAGCCCCCACAAAGAGACCCAGTACTTC	TRBJ2-5	few	TRBV7-8	.
CASSHRDISYEQYF	TGTGCCAGCAGTCACCGGGACATCTCCTACGAGCAGTACTTC	TRBJ2-7	few	TRBV6-5	.
CASSPSGGIGNTIYF	TGTGCCAGCAGCCCGTCCGGGGGAATAGGAAACACCATATATTTT	TRBJ1-3	.	TRBV11-2	.
CANSIRGNTEAFF	TGTGCCAACTCTATAAGAGGAAACACTGAAGCTTTCTTT	TRBJ1-1	.	TRBV5-8	.
CSVDGLAEIREYF	TGCAGCGTTGATGGACTAGCGGAGATACGGGAGTATTTT	TRBJ2-3	.	TRBV29-1	TRBD2
CASSLDAGLNTEAFF	TGTGCCAGCAGCTTAGACGCGGGACTGAACACTGAAGCTTTCTTT	TRBJ1-1	.	TRBV7-9	.
CASNTGTANEKLFF	TGTGCCAGCAACACCGGGACAGCTAATGAAAAACTGTTTTTT	TRBJ1-4	once	TRBV2	TRBD1
CASALLAGPYSYNEQFF	TGCGCCAGCGCCCTACTAGCGGGGCCCTACTCCTACAATGAGCAGTTCTTC	TRBJ2-1	.	TRBV5-1	TRBD2
CATSDLPGGGYTF	TGTGCCACCAGTGATTTACCAGGGGGTGGCTACACCTTC	TRBJ1-2	.	TRBV24-1	TRBD1
CASSLTSPLSYNEQFF	TGTGCCAGCAGCTTGACTAGCCCACTCTCCTACAATGAGCAGTTCTTC	TRBJ2-1	few	TRBV5-5	.
CASSLAGAMFEQYF	TGTGCCAGCAGTTTAGCGGGAGCTATGTTCGAGCAGTACTTC	TRBJ2-7	few	TRBV6-2/TRBV6-3	TRBD2
CAWAGGAGNQPQHF	TGTGCCTGGGCAGGGGGCGCGGGCAATCAGCCCCAGCATTTT	TRBJ1-5	.	TRBV30	TRBD1
CASRRGVTDTQYF	TGTGCCAGCAGACGGGGGGTCACAGATACGCAGTATTTT	TRBJ2-3	.	TRBV11-2	TRBD2
CASTEINSYTGELFF	TGTGCCAGCACTGAGATAAACAGCTACACCGGGGAGCTGTTTTTT	TRBJ2-2	.	TRBV2	.
CAAGQRNTEAFF	TGTGCCGCGGGGCAACGGAACACTGAAGCTTTCTTT	TRBJ1-1	.	TRBV3-1/TRBV3-2	.
CAISASLGGVGSGANVLTF	TGTGCCATCTCAGCGTCCCTCGGGGGAGTGGGCTCTGGGGCCAACGTCCTGACTTTC	TRBJ2-6	.	TRBV10-3	.
CASSHALGASGNEQFF	TGTGCCAGCAGCCATGCCCTGGGGGCCAGTGGGAATGAGCAGTTCTTC	TRBJ2-1	.	TRBV14	.
CASSSRLAGRNEQFF	TGTGCCAGCAGCTCCCGACTAGCGGGGCGCAATGAGCAGTTCTTC	TRBJ2-1	.	TRBV5-4	TRBD2
CASSSPGSQETQYF	TGTGCCAGCAGTTCTCCGGGTTCCCAAGAGACCCAGTACTTC	TRBJ2-5	.	TRBV28	.
CASSLVRGTNEKLFF	TGTGCCAGCAGCTTAGTAAGGGGGACTAATGAAAAACTGTTTTTT	TRBJ1-4	few	TRBV7-2	.
CASSQDPGTGENYGYTF	TGCGCCAGCAGCCAAGATCCCGGGACAGGGGAGAACTATGGCTACACCTTC	TRBJ1-2	.	TRBV4-1	TRBD1
CASSLNRDNSPLHF	TGTGCCAGCAGCTTAAACAGGGACAATTCACCCCTCCACTTT	TRBJ1-6	.	TRBV7-2	.
CASSLNRPGTGSNTEAFF	TGTGCCAGCAGTTTAAACAGGCCCGGGACAGGGTCGAACACTGAAGCTTTCTTT	TRBJ1-1	.	TRBV27	TRBD1
CASSLGQQETQYF	TGCGCCAGCAGCTTGGGGCAGCAAGAGACCCAGTACTTC	TRBJ2-5	.	TRBV5-1	.
CASSLDRLGDTQYF	TGTGCCAGCAGCTTAGATCGGCTAGGAGATACGCAGTATTTT	TRBJ2-3	many	TRBV11-2	.
CASLTRWNTEAFF	TGTGCCAGCCTGACTCGTTGGAACACTGAAGCTTTCTTT	TRBJ1-1	few	TRBV28	.
CASSPGQGEEKLFF	TGTGCCAGCAGTCCCGGTCAAGGGGAAGAAAAACTGTTTTTT	TRBJ1-4	.	TRBV7-9	.
CASSLFRDTTNEKLFF	TGTGCCAGCAGTTTATTTAGGGACACAACTAATGAAAAACTGTTTTTT	TRBJ1-4	.	TRBV27	.